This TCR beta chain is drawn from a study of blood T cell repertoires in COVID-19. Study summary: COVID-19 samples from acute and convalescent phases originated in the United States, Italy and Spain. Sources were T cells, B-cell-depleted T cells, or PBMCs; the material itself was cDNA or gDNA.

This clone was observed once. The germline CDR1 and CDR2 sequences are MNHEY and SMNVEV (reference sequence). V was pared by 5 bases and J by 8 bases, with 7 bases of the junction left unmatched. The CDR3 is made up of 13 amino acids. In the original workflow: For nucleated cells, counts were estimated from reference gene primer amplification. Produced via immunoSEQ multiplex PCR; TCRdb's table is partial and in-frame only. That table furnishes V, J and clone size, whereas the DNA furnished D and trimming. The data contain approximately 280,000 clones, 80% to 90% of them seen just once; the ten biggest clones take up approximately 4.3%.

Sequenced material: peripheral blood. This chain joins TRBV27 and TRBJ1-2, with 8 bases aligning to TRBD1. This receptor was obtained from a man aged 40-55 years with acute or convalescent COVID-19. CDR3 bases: TGTGCCAGCAGTATAAGGACAGGGTCCGGCTACACCTTC. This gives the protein CASSIRTGSGYTF.